This T cell receptor beta chain was observed in a study of shared clonotypes between healthy human individuals (dated by TCRdb to 2018 to 2020). Background for the entire study: The cohort comprised a couple of women and a few men aged 18 to 49 years. To estimate repertoire size and how much clonotypes are shared between individuals, the study performed deep sequencing of blood TCR repertoires from a handful of healthy adults. For each donor, CD4 naive and CD4 memory were each run on three plates, CD8 naive on two plates, and CD8 memory on one plate. Libraries were prepared and TCR repertoires were sequenced by different laboratories using diverse techniques, in order to increase sequencing depth and limit assay-specific biases. Between about 0.85 and 9.5 billion PBMCs per donor were obtained by leukapheresis. General conclusions and limits of the study: Incomplete sequencing was indicated by rarefaction of sorted-subset datasets, despite the large sequencing depth. Naive subsets generally had larger estimated clonotype richness than memory subsets. When several donors were compared, the shared fraction of clonotypes was about 5% for naive CD4, 3.5% for naive CD8, 2% to 2.5% for memory CD4, and about 0.36% for memory CD8. Sampling was limited to blood, and TCR repertoires in tissue likely differ from TCR repertoires in blood. Pairwise subsampling led to the expectation that sequencing depth would affect the degree of clonotype sharing among donors. Because the study included only a small number of donors, the genetic and exposure-history diversity represented was limited. Clonotypes shared by all four sorted-subset donors showed higher generation probabilities than non-shared clonotypes.

V loses 2 bases, J loses 2 bases, and the germline ends lie 10 bases apart. Its CDR3 holds 14 amino acids, cysteine through phenylalanine. The kept DNA is CDR3 alone, 42 bases in frame from the first base. The germline V gene (reference sequence) supplies CDR1 LNHDA and CDR2 SQIVND. To note about this clone: Its specific antigen is unknown. No base qualities exist here, and no much larger clone lies one base off it.

Using the deep immunoSEQ assay, multiplex PCR amplified TCR CDR3 regions from genomic DNA. Extracted genomic DNA from each cell subset was distributed evenly across all wells of several immunoSEQ 96-well plates, and each plate was treated as a replicate. Each replicate PCR for sorted subsets received around 200 ng genomic DNA, equal to about 30,000 T cell genomes. Purified libraries were quantified with a Qubit 3.0 fluorometer, sized on a Bioanalyzer 2100, and re-quantified with the KAPA Library Quantification kit. A separate single-read 150-cycle Illumina NextSeq 550 flow cell was used to sequence each immunoSEQ 96-well plate. As for the authors' bioinformatics: The immunoSEQ output contained only junctional sequences without quality scores, so filtering could not match that applied to full-length reads. Sequences were annotated with PyIR, a Python wrapper for IgBLAST v1.9, using IMGT germline references to assign V/J genes and CDR3. Reads were filtered out if the reads had weak V/J assignments (E-value above 1e-6), no CDR3, stop codons, out-of-frame junctions, or ambiguous translated residues. V3J clonotypes were defined as sequences sharing the same inferred V gene, J gene, and CDR3 amino acid sequence. Percentage overlap between repertoires was computed as shared unique clonotypes divided by the size of the smaller repertoire. RTK rarefaction, the Chao1 estimator, and Recon v2.1 estimates of unobserved clonotypes were used to assess repertoire richness. For all TCRbeta clonotypes obtained by the gDNA method from a few donors, generation probabilities were computed with OLGA. Sourced from immuneACCESS, this table was stored by TCRdb with only in-frame sequences that have V and J called. A share of the clones is absent; for the studies checked, an unresolved V gene accounts for under half, and the remainder has no known explanation. That table gives V, J and clone size, and the DNA gave D and trimming. The sample has some 2,100,000 clones on record, approximately 95% of them singletons. The top ten hold roughly 0.13% of the sample.

Donors were healthy HIV-negative adults with no recently reported acute infections or vaccinations. All donors were Caucasian adults living in Nashville, Tennessee, USA. CD4+ T cells were enriched by magnetic negative selection; naive cells were then positively selected on CD45RA, and the negative fraction formed the memory subset. After blood collection by leukapheresis, PBMCs were isolated using Ficoll-Histopaque density gradient centrifugation and then cryopreserved in the vapor phase of liquid nitrogen. Analytical flow cytometry was used to check the purity and quantity of each magnetically sorted T cell population. Genomic DNA was isolated from each sorted fraction and quantified by UV absorbance on a Nanodrop 2000c.

This TCR was recovered from a man aged 18 to 29 in good health. The specimen was naive CD4+ T cells sorted from blood. According to the study, the label for this sample's cell subset or site signals: CD45RA+ positively selected. The chain is assembled from TRBV19 and TRBJ2-7; TRBD1 might be the D gene, on 5 matching bases. The nucleotide sequence reads TGTGCCAGTAGTATATTGCAGGGTCCCTACGAGCAGTACTTC. Translated, it reads CASSILQGPYEQYF.